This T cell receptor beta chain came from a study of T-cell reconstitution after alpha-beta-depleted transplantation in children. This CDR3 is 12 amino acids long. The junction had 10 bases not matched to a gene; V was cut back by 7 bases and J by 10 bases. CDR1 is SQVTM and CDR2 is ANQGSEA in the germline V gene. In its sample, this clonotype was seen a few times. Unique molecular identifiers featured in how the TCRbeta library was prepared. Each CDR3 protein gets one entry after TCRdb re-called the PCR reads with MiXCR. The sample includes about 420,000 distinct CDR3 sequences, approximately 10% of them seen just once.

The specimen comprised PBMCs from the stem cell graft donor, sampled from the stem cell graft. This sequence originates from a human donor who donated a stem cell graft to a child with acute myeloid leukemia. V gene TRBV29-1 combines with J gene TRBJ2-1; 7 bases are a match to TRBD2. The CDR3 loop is CSALSGGREQFF. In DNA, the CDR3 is TGCAGCGCCCTTAGTGGCGGGAGAGAGCAGTTCTTC.